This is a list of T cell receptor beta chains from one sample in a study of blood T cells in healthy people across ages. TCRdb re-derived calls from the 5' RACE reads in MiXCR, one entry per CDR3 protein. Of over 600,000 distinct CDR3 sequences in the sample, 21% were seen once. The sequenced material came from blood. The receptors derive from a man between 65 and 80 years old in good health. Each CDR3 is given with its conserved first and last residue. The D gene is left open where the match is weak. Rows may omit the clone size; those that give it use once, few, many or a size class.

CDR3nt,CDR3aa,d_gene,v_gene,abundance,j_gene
TGTGCCAGCGGTGGCTCCGGGTCGATAAATGAAAAACTGTTTTTT,CASGGSGSINEKLFF,-,TRBV25-1,-,TRBJ1-4
TGCAGTGCTAGGCCTGGCGGGGTGGCAGATACGCAGTATTTT,CSARPGGVADTQYF,-,TRBV20-1,-,TRBJ2-3
TGCGCCAGCAGCCAAGGTGGGCAGCTGAACACCGGGGAGCTGTTTTTT,CASSQGGQLNTGELFF,-,TRBV4-3,-,TRBJ2-2
TGTGCCAGCAGTGTGGGGACTAGCGGCCAAGAGACCCAGTACTTC,CASSVGTSGQETQYF,TRBD2,TRBV9,many,TRBJ2-5
TGCAGTGCTAGAGTTATGCGGGAGTTGAAGACCCAGTACTTC,CSARVMRELKTQYF,TRBD2,TRBV20-1,few,TRBJ2-5
TGTGCCAGCAGCCCTGGACAGGGGGCTAGCGGGAGGCCCTACAATGAGCAGTTCTTC,CASSPGQGASGRPYNEQFF,-,TRBV11-2,few,TRBJ2-1
TGTGCCAGCAGCTCCCGGACAGGGGGAAACTTTTTAGTCAAAAACATTCAGTACTTC,CASSSRTGGNFLVKNIQYF,TRBD1,TRBV7-8,-,TRBJ2-4
TGTGCCAGCAGCGTAGAGCGGCAAGAGACCCAGTACTTC,CASSVERQETQYF,-,TRBV2,-,TRBJ2-5
TGTAGTGCGGGGCGGGAGTCCAATGAGCAGTTCTTC,CSAGRESNEQFF,TRBD2,TRBV20-1,-,TRBJ2-1
TGCAGCGTTCTTTTGGTAGGGGATCTATTCTCCTACAAGGAGCAGTTCTTC,CSVLLVGDLFSYKEQFF,-,TRBV29-1,-,TRBJ2-1
TGCAGTGCTAAATTAACCGGGACAGTGAACACTGAAGCTTTCTTT,CSAKLTGTVNTEAFF,TRBD1,TRBV20-1,-,TRBJ1-1
TGTGCCAGCAGTTACTTGGCAGACTCACCCCTCCACTTT,CASSYLADSPLHF,-,TRBV6-5,few,TRBJ1-6
TGTGCCAGCTCACCAGTTTTGGGAGGGTCCGAAGAGACCCAGTACTTC,CASSPVLGGSEETQYF,TRBD2,TRBV18,many,TRBJ2-5
TGTGCCAGCAGCTTGGGAGCAGGGTATCACGAGCAGTACTTC,CASSLGAGYHEQYF,-,TRBV7-9,-,TRBJ2-7
TGCGCCAGCAGCCAAGGAGGGGGCAGTACCTATGGCTACACCTTC,CASSQGGGSTYGYTF,TRBD1,TRBV4-1,-,TRBJ1-2
TGCGCCAGCAGCTCCCATTTGGCTAGCGGGGAAAACTACGAGCAGTACTTC,CASSSHLASGENYEQYF,TRBD2,TRBV5-1,few,TRBJ2-7
TGTGCCAGCAGTAATTCAGGACAGGGGCGCAACACTGAAGCTTTCTTT,CASSNSGQGRNTEAFF,TRBD1,TRBV6-6,many,TRBJ1-1
TGCGCCAGCAGCTTGGAACTAGCGGGAGTCGATGAGCAGTTCTTC,CASSLELAGVDEQFF,TRBD2,TRBV5-1,many,TRBJ2-1
TGTGCCAGCAGTCAATGGAGCGGGGAGGAGACCCAGTACTTC,CASSQWSGEETQYF,TRBD2,TRBV27,few,TRBJ2-5
TGTGCCAGCAGCATAGATCCCCGCTTCTACGAGCAGTACTTC,CASSIDPRFYEQYF,-,TRBV9,-,TRBJ2-7
TGCAGTGCTAAAGGCACTGAAGCTTTCTTT,CSAKGTEAFF,-,TRBV20-1,few,TRBJ1-1
TGTGCCAGCAGCTTATTACAGGGGCGGTATGGCTACACCTTC,CASSLLQGRYGYTF,TRBD1,TRBV7-9,-,TRBJ1-2
TGTGCCAGCAGTCCCCGCTCCAAAAACATTCAGTACTTC,CASSPRSKNIQYF,-,TRBV12-3/TRBV12-4,-,TRBJ2-4